This is a list of T cell receptor beta chains from one sample in a study of control samples from healthy donors and cancer patients. This table comes from immunoSEQ multiplex PCR, and its TCRdb copy is limited to in-frame clones, with some not included. The sample has around 140,000 clones, around 92% seen once; the top ten hold approximately 2%. Source material: blood. The receptor source for this set is a woman aged 45 to 65 in good health. Each CDR3 is given with its conserved first and last residue. Each record gives: clone size, J gene, D gene, V gene, CDR3 protein, CDR3 DNA. The D gene is left open where the match is weak. Clone size, where shown, is once, few, many, or a class for clones that have expanded.

clone_size: .
j_call: TRBJ1-6
d_call: .
v_call: TRBV7-6
cdr3_aa: CASSSITGKYNSPLHF
cdr3_nt: TGTGCCAGCAGCTCCATCACAGGGAAATATAATTCACCCCTCCACTTT

clone_size: .
j_call: TRBJ1-6
d_call: TRBD1
v_call: TRBV4-2
cdr3_aa: CASSQGGRDSPNSPLHF
cdr3_nt: TGTGCCAGCAGCCAAGGTGGGAGGGACAGCCCCAATTCACCCCTCCACTTT

clone_size: .
j_call: TRBJ1-2
d_call: TRBD1
v_call: TRBV7-8
cdr3_aa: CASSSNDRGRVYGYTF
cdr3_nt: TGTGCCAGCAGCTCCAACGACAGGGGGCGAGTCTATGGCTACACCTTC

clone_size: .
j_call: TRBJ1-2
d_call: .
v_call: TRBV28
cdr3_aa: CASSLPPGLNGYTF
cdr3_nt: TGTGCCAGCAGTTTACCTCCAGGGTTAAATGGCTACACCTTC

clone_size: .
j_call: TRBJ2-1
d_call: TRBD2
v_call: TRBV6-5
cdr3_aa: CASRERGGFNEQFF
cdr3_nt: TGTGCCAGCAGGGAGCGGGGGGGCTTCAATGAGCAGTTCTTC

clone_size: .
j_call: TRBJ1-1
d_call: .
v_call: TRBV5-1
cdr3_aa: CASRGNTEAFF
cdr3_nt: TGCGCCAGCAGGGGGAACACTGAAGCTTTCTTT

clone_size: .
j_call: TRBJ1-5
d_call: TRBD1
v_call: TRBV6-5
cdr3_aa: CASSHRQGLRQPQHF
cdr3_nt: TGTGCCAGCAGTCACAGACAGGGCCTAAGACAGCCCCAGCATTTT

clone_size: few
j_call: TRBJ1-5
d_call: .
v_call: TRBV20-1
cdr3_aa: CSASSGGNQPQHF
cdr3_nt: TGCAGTGCTAGTTCAGGGGGCAATCAGCCCCAGCATTTT

clone_size: .
j_call: TRBJ1-1
d_call: .
v_call: TRBV5-1
cdr3_aa: CASSLGITVEAFF
cdr3_nt: TGCGCCAGCAGCTTGGGGATTACAGTTGAAGCTTTCTTT

clone_size: .
j_call: TRBJ2-2
d_call: TRBD2
v_call: TRBV11-1
cdr3_aa: CASSSAGGRELFF
cdr3_nt: TGTGCCAGCAGTTCCGCGGGGGGCCGGGAGCTGTTTTTT

clone_size: .
j_call: TRBJ2-3
d_call: .
v_call: TRBV7-9
cdr3_aa: CASSLTGPDTQYF
cdr3_nt: TGTGCCAGCAGCTTAACCGGCCCAGATACGCAGTATTTT

clone_size: .
j_call: TRBJ2-1
d_call: .
v_call: TRBV2
cdr3_aa: CASSDPSDNEQFF
cdr3_nt: TGTGCCAGCAGTGATCCCAGCGACAATGAGCAGTTCTTC

clone_size: .
j_call: TRBJ1-1
d_call: .
v_call: TRBV27
cdr3_aa: CASSSLPGGTEAFF
cdr3_nt: TGTGCCAGCAGTTCCTTACCGGGAGGGACTGAAGCTTTCTTT

clone_size: once
j_call: TRBJ1-4
d_call: .
v_call: TRBV2
cdr3_aa: CASSEEGSIATNEKLFF
cdr3_nt: TGTGCCAGCAGTGAAGAAGGGAGCATTGCAACTAATGAAAAACTGTTTTTT

clone_size: .
j_call: TRBJ1-3
d_call: TRBD1
v_call: TRBV28
cdr3_aa: CASSALQGTGNTIYF
cdr3_nt: TGTGCCAGCAGTGCCCTACAGGGGACGGGAAACACCATATATTTT

clone_size: .
j_call: TRBJ2-3
d_call: TRBD2
v_call: TRBV2
cdr3_aa: CASSRLAGGTSTDTQYF
cdr3_nt: TGTGCCAGCAGTCGACTAGCGGGGGGCACTAGCACAGATACGCAGTATTTT

clone_size: .
j_call: TRBJ1-3
d_call: .
v_call: TRBV6-6
cdr3_aa: CASSYSEGSGNTIYF
cdr3_nt: TGTGCCAGCAGTTACTCCGAGGGATCTGGAAACACCATATATTTT

clone_size: .
j_call: TRBJ2-1
d_call: .
v_call: TRBV20-1
cdr3_aa: CSASRSEIEQFF
cdr3_nt: TGCAGTGCTAGTCGTAGCGAAATTGAGCAGTTCTTC

clone_size: few
j_call: TRBJ2-2
d_call: TRBD2
v_call: TRBV7-8
cdr3_aa: CASSPNSGGANTGELFF
cdr3_nt: TGTGCCAGCAGCCCCAATAGCGGGGGGGCGAACACCGGGGAGCTGTTTTTT

clone_size: .
j_call: TRBJ2-7
d_call: TRBD1
v_call: TRBV5-4
cdr3_aa: CASSSRTGHSYEQYF
cdr3_nt: TGTGCCAGCAGCTCACGGACAGGGCACTCCTACGAGCAGTACTTC

clone_size: .
j_call: TRBJ2-1
d_call: TRBD2
v_call: TRBV6-5
cdr3_aa: CASSYSILTSSNEQFF
cdr3_nt: TGTGCCAGCAGTTACTCGATCCTGACTAGCAGCAATGAGCAGTTCTTC

clone_size: .
j_call: TRBJ1-6
d_call: .
v_call: TRBV30
cdr3_aa: CASDRTVGNSPLHF
cdr3_nt: TGTGCCTCCGACCGGACAGTGGGTAATTCACCCCTCCACTTT

clone_size: .
j_call: TRBJ2-3
d_call: .
v_call: TRBV7-2
cdr3_aa: CASSRPPPDTQYF
cdr3_nt: TGTGCCAGCAGCAGACCACCCCCAGATACGCAGTATTTT

clone_size: few
j_call: TRBJ1-1
d_call: TRBD1
v_call: TRBV3-1/TRBV3-2
cdr3_aa: CASSPGTVAEAFF
cdr3_nt: TGTGCCAGCAGCCCAGGGACAGTAGCTGAAGCTTTCTTT

clone_size: .
j_call: TRBJ1-5
d_call: TRBD1
v_call: TRBV19
cdr3_aa: CASRDRGGQNSNQPQHF
cdr3_nt: TGTGCCAGCAGGGACAGGGGGGGCCAGAATAGCAATCAGCCCCAGCATTTT